The 25 T cell receptor beta chains in this list originate from one sample, sequenced in a study of CD8 T cells in ankylosing spondylitis. Regarding the study as a whole: A TCR beta motif of under 10 highly homologous variants seemed to mark ankylosing spondylitis blood.

These receptors' targets are unknown. Using its own MiXCR run on the 5' RACE reads, TCRdb lists one record per CDR3 protein. Counted here are about 540,000 distinct CDR3 sequences, 9.5% to 15% occurring once; the ten biggest clones make up 6.8%. Sequenced material: blood, either unsorted or a sorted T cell fraction (not recorded which). Every receptor here comes from a male donor with ankylosing spondylitis.

This clonotype turned up a few times. The chain recombines TRBV10-3 with TRBJ2-7; D call uncertain. The germline V gene encodes CDR1 ENHRY and CDR2 SYGVKD. The V gene lost 2 bases and the J gene lost 2 bases, with 7 bases spanning the gap. The CDR3 runs 13 residues. CDR3 nucleotide sequence: TGTGCCATCAGTGAGACTCAGACCTACGAGCAGTACGTC. Translation: CAISETQTYEQYV.

V and J are TRBV20-1 and TRBJ2-2; 9 nucleotides match TRBD1. V lost 2 bases and J lost 3; bases outside the gene matches: 4. The V gene's germline CDR1 is DFQATT and CDR2 SNEGSKA (reference sequence). The CDR3 runs to 15 residues. CDR3 nucleotide sequence: TGCAGTGCTAGACCTCGGACAGGGGACACCGGGGAGCTGTTTTTT. Translating gives CSARPRTGDTGELFF.

The chain joins TRBV20-1 to TRBJ2-5; 7 nucleotides align to TRBD2. Trimming took 3 bases from V and 2 from J; bases not matched to a gene: 3. The CDR3 runs to 13 residues. CDR1 is DFQATT, CDR2 SNEGSKA, per germline (reference sequence). CDR3 sequence: CSASLAVQETQYF. The CDR3 nucleotides read TGCAGTGCTAGTCTAGCGGTGCAAGAGACCCAGTACTTC.

There are a few counts of this clonotype. This chain joins TRBV20-1 and TRBJ2-3, with 8 nucleotides matching TRBD2. J was trimmed by 5 bases and V by 6 bases; bases with no gene match: 7. This CDR3 comprises 13 residues. Germline-derived CDR1 and CDR2 are DFQATT and SNEGSKA (reference sequence). CDR3 sequence reads: CSATGGVGDTQYF. The CDR3 DNA sequence: TGCAGTGCCACGGGGGGGGTGGGAGATACGCAGTATTTT.

The chain has TRBV7-8 and TRBJ2-2; 11 bases are a match to TRBD2. Germline V gene sequence: CDR1 SGHVS, CDR2 FQNEAQ. The CDR3 is 17 amino acids. Germline trimming cut 5 bases from V and 6 bases from J; bases unmatched to any gene: 11. DNA of the CDR3: TGTGCCAGCAGCCAACTAGCGGGAGAGAGTCGCGCCGGGGAGCTGTTTTTT. Protein: CASSQLAGESRAGELFF.

V usage is TRBV5-1 and J usage is TRBJ2-3; no firm D call. The germline V gene has CDR1 SGHRS and CDR2 YFSETQ. Trimming removed 4 bases at V and 2 bases at J, with 8 bases between. The CDR3 has 13 residues. This CDR3 is CASSVSSTDTQYF. CDR3 DNA: TGCGCCAGCAGCGTCTCCTCCACAGATACGCAGTATTTT.

This clonotype was seen a few times. The rearrangement uses TRBV12-3 or TRBV12-4 and TRBJ2-5; TRBD2 matches at 9 bases. The CDR3 extends over 15 amino acids. Trimming cost V 3 bases and J 5 bases; bases outside gene matches: 7. CDR3 DNA: TGTGCCAGCAGTTTCGGACTAGCGAGGGTGGAGACCCAGTACTTC. Translating it yields CASSFGLARVETQYF.

This clonotype was seen at least ten times. V is TRBV12-3 or TRBV12-4 and J is TRBJ2-2, with 8 nucleotides matching TRBD1. The ends lost 3 bases at V and 2 bases at J; junction bases unmatched: 2. This CDR3 is 15 amino acids long. In DNA form, the CDR3 reads TGTGCCAGCAGTTTGACAGGGGATAACACCGGGGAGCTGTTTTTT. As protein: CASSLTGDNTGELFF.

The rearrangement joins TRBV5-6 to TRBJ2-1, with D possibly TRBD2 on 5 matching bases. The CDR3 is 16 amino acids. Germline CDR1 is SGHDT and CDR2 is YYEEEE. Trimming cost V 3 bases and J 9 bases, with 22 bases left between them. As DNA, the CDR3 is TGTGCCAGCAGCTCACAACTATGGAGCGGTCCTACTGAGCAGTTCTTC. It is translated as CASSSQLWSGPTEQFF.

As DNA, the CDR3 is TGTGCCAGCAGACCAGTCACCGGGGAGCTGTTTTTT. Amino acids: CASRPVTGELFF. This chain connects TRBV7-9 to TRBJ2-2, with D uncertain. Germline lookup yields CDR1 SEHNR and CDR2 FQNEAQ (reference sequence). V lost 6 bases and J 4 bases, leaving 6 bases between the germline ends. The CDR3 length is 12 residues. The full variable domain, its missing parts supplied by reference TRBV7-9 and TRBJ2-2, is DTGVSQNPRHKITKRGQNVTFRCDPISEHNRLYWYRQTLGQGPEFLTYFQNEAQLEKSRLLSDRFSAERPKGSFSTLEIQRTEQGDSAMYLCASRPVTGELFFGEGSRLTVL.

This clonotype was observed at least ten times. The genes are TRBV27 and TRBJ2-1; D is possibly TRBD2 (5 bases). V lost 0 bases to trimming and J lost 4 bases, with 16 bases between them. This CDR3 is built from 17 residues. CDR1 and CDR2 (germline): MNHEY, SMNVEV (reference sequence). The CDR3 sequence is CASSLSGGTFVYNEQFF. CDR3 sequence (DNA): TGTGCCAGCAGTTTATCTGGAGGAACTTTTGTATACAATGAGCAGTTCTTC.

V and J are TRBV2 and TRBJ2-3; TRBD1 agrees at 9 bases. The V gene's germline CDR1 is SNHLY and CDR2 FYNNEI. The V and J ends lost 5 bases and 5 bases, in that order; junction bases with no gene match: 5. The CDR3 totals 14 residues. The DNA for the CDR3 is TGTGCCAGCAGTCCCGACAGGGGGAAAGATACGCAGTATTTT. The encoded protein is CASSPDRGKDTQYF.

This chain uses TRBV10-2 with TRBJ2-7; D gene unclear. V lost 8 bases, J lost 0 bases, and 14 bases lay in between. Germline CDR1 WSHSY, CDR2 SAAADI. The CDR3 sequence is 14 residues long. The CDR3 reads CASRSSEYSYEQYF. CDR3 DNA: TGCGCCAGCCGTTCATCGGAGTACTCCTACGAGCAGTACTTC.

This clonotype came up a few times. The genes are TRBV6-1 and TRBJ1-1, with 10 bases aligning to TRBD1. V shed 7 bases, J shed 4 bases, and the junction held 12 bases outside the gene matches. The germline V gene has CDR1 MNHNS and CDR2 SASEGT. The CDR3 runs 16 residues. In nucleotides, the CDR3 is TGTGCCAGCAACCCGTCCTTGGGACAGGGGCTCACTGAAGCTTTCTTT. This translates into CASNPSLGQGLTEAFF.

Only a few counts were recorded for this clonotype. V gene TRBV13 combines with J gene TRBJ1-4; D remains unclear. CDR1 and CDR2 (germline): PRHDT, FYEKMQ (reference sequence). Trimming pared 4 bases from V and 6 bases from J, leaving 12 bases between. The CDR3 spans 14 residues. The CDR3 DNA reads TGTGCCAGCAGCTCGAGGGTGAACGATGAAAAACTGTTTTTT. It codes for CASSSRVNDEKLFF.

This clonotype was counted only a few times. The junction departs from germline at one end; a sequencing error may be responsible. The chain recombines TRBV15 with TRBJ1-5; a possible D gene is TRBD1 (5 bases). The CDR3 contains 13 residues. In germline, CDR1 is LNHNV, CDR2 YYDKDF (reference sequence). The CDR3 sequence is CASSRSGAQPQHF. In DNA form, the CDR3 reads TGTGCCAGCAGCCGATCCGGGGCTCAGCCCCAGCATTTT.

The chain carries TRBV2 and TRBJ2-1; 9 positions agree with TRBD2. Trimming took 5 bases from V and 1 from J; bases not matched to a gene: 3. Germline CDR1 is SNHLY and CDR2 is FYNNEI. The CDR3 runs to 15 residues. CDR3 sequence: CASSWTSASYNEQFF. The CDR3 nucleotides are TGTGCCAGCAGTTGGACTAGCGCGTCCTACAATGAGCAGTTCTTC.

This clonotype was seen ten or more times. V gene TRBV5-1 combines with J gene TRBJ1-1, with 8 bases matching TRBD1. The ends lost 6 bases at V and 0 bases at J; junction bases unmatched: 4. This CDR3 comprises 14 residues. CDR1 is SGHRS and CDR2 is YFSETQ in the germline V gene. CDR3: CASIGTGMNTEAFF. As DNA, the CDR3 is TGCGCCAGCATCGGGACAGGAATGAACACTGAAGCTTTCTTT.

The chain joins TRBV29-1 to TRBJ1-1; D is uncertain. This CDR3 spans 11 amino acids. Germline loops: CDR1 SQVTM, CDR2 ANQGSEA. Deletions cut 3 bases from V and 11 bases from J, with 13 bases between. The CDR3 DNA reads as TGCAGCGTTGAGGGCCGACCTGGGGCTTTCTTT. It codes for CSVEGRPGAFF.

The J gene is TRBJ2-7, the V gene TRBV19, with a possible D match to TRBD1 (5 bases). This CDR3 is built from 13 residues. The V end was cut by 1 base, the J end by 6 bases, with 10 bases between. Germline assignment: CDR1 LNHDA and CDR2 SQIVND (reference sequence). The DNA for the CDR3 is TGTGCCAGTAGTATAGCAGGGATTCGCGAGCAGTACTTC. Its translation: CASSIAGIREQYF.

This clonotype appeared a few times. The CDR3 reads CASRLDGDTEAFF. CDR3 coding DNA: TGTGCCAGCAGACTGGACGGAGACACTGAAGCTTTCTTT. The V gene is TRBV3-1, the J gene TRBJ1-1, with unresolved D. V gave up 6 bases and J gave up 3 bases, with 11 bases separating them. Germline values: CDR1 LGHDT, CDR2 YNNKEL (reference sequence). The CDR3 extends over 13 amino acids.

This clonotype occurred many times. This sequence joins TRBV12-3 or TRBV12-4 and TRBJ1-1, with D unclear. The CDR3 extends over 12 amino acids. V was trimmed by 0 bases and J by 11 bases, leaving 10 bases between them. The CDR3 DNA follows: TGTGCCAGCAGTTTAGCCCTGGGGTGGGCTTTCTTT. Its translation: CASSLALGWAFF.

A word on this clonotype: Germline is not matched at one junction end, which may reflect a read error. V is TRBV5-1 and J is TRBJ1-1; D not resolved. CDR1 SGHRS and CDR2 YFSETQ come from the germline V gene. This CDR3 has 14 amino acids. The CDR3 DNA follows: TGCGCCAGCAGCTCGGCCCGCGGGAACACTGAAGTTTTCTTT. Its translation is CASSSARGNTEVFF.

This clonotype was counted only a few times. This sequence joins TRBV20-1 and TRBJ1-5; D possibly corresponds to TRBD1 (6 bases). Per germline, CDR1 DFQATT and CDR2 SNEGSKA (reference sequence). The germline V and J ends were trimmed by 6 bases and 4 bases, with 13 bases remaining between them. This CDR3 is 13 amino acids long. In nucleotides, the CDR3 is TGCAGTGCGACGGACAGCATTAATCAGCCCCAGCATTTT. Translation gives CSATDSINQPQHF.

The rearrangement uses TRBV28 and TRBJ2-7; TRBD2 agrees at 7 bases. The germline gives CDR1 MDHEN, CDR2 SYDVKM. The CDR3 runs to 18 residues. V was clipped by 1 base and J by 0 bases; unmatched bases: 12. CDR3 residues: CASSLFGRLGGSSYEQYV. CDR3 coding DNA: TGTGCCAGCAGTTTATTCGGAAGACTAGGCGGGAGCTCCTACGAGCAGTACGTC.